The clone carrying this TCR beta chain was seen just once. An end of the junction differs from the germline gene, which may be a read error. The data derive from a study of blood T cell repertoires in COVID-19. Study overall: Material from acute and convalescent COVID-19 was sourced from the United States, Italy and Spain. T cells, B-cell-depleted T cells, or PBMCs supplied cDNA or gDNA.

In germline, CDR1 is SNHLY, CDR2 FYNNEI. The length of the CDR3 is 11 residues. One Seattle source followed patients from active infection through their disease course. Authors' methods: Cell counts per sample came from amplifying reference gene primers. Sequenced by immunoSEQ multiplex PCR; TCRdb stores in-frame clones only, minus some. V, J and clone size reflect that table, while D and trimming were determined from the DNA. Of under 350,000 clones detected, 75% to 95% appear once; the ten largest clones hold 6.8%. The chain is built from TRBV2 and TRBJ2-7; 12 bases match TRBD2. Sequenced sample: peripheral blood. This TCR derives from a woman aged 25 to 39 with COVID-19, enrolled during active disease. For the CDR3, the DNA is TGTGCCAGCAGGGCTAGCGGGAGGGTCGACTTC. Amino acid sequence: CASRASGRVDF.